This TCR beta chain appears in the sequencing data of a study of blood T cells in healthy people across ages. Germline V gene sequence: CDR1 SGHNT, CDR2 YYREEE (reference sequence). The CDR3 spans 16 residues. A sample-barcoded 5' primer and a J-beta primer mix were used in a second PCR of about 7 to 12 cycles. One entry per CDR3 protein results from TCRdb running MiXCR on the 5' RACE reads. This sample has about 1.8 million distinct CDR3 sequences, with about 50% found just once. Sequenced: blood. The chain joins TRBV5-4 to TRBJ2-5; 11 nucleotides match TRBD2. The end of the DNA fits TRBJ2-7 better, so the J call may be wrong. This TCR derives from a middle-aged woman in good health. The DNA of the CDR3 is TGTGCCAGCAGCGAGGAACCCCTAGCGGGGGGCCACGAGCAGTACTTC. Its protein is CASSEEPLAGGHEQYF.